The T cell receptor beta chain described here comes from a study of cytomegalovirus exposure and HLA in healthy donors. Primers for the PCR totalled 60 Vbeta and 13 Jbeta. Libraries were prepared by immunoSEQ multiplex PCR; TCRdb keeps only in-frame clonotypes and omits some of them. Of 75,000 or so clones listed, around 70% are singletons. V lost 5 bases and J lost 5, with 12 bases in between. The CDR3 totals 13 residues. Looked up from germline, CDR1 is MNHEY and CDR2 is SMNVEV (reference sequence). The rearrangement uses TRBV27 and TRBJ2-5; D uncertain. The sequenced sample was PBMCs. This receptor was identified in a woman aged 25 to 39 in good health and CMV-seropositive. The CDR3 sequence is CASSREPRETQYF. In DNA form, the CDR3 reads TGTGCCAGCAGTCGAGAGCCCCGGGAGACCCAGTACTTC.